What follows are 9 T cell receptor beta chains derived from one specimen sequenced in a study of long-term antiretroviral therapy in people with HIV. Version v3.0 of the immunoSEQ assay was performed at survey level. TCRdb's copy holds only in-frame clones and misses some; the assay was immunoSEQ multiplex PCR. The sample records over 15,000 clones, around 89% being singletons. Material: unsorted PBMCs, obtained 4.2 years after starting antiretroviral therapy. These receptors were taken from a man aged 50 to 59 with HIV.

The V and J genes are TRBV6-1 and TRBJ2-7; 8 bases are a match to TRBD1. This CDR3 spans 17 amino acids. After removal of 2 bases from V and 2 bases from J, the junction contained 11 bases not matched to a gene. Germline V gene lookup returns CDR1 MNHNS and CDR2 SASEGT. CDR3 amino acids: CASSEIFPGQGPYEQYF. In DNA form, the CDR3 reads TGTGCCAGCAGTGAAATCTTCCCCGGACAGGGACCCTACGAGCAGTACTTC.

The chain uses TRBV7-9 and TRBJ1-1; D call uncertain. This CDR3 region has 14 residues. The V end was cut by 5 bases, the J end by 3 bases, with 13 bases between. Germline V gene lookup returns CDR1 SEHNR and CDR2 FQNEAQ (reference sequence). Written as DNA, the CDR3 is TGTGCCAGCAGCCTCCCGGGTGGGCACACTGAAGCTTTCTTT. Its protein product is CASSLPGGHTEAFF.

DNA of the CDR3: TGTGCCAGCAGCTTGAGCAAGGGGGGAAGGACTGAAGCTTTCTTT. Translation: CASSLSKGGRTEAFF. The V call is TRBV11-3, the J call TRBJ1-1; D is perhaps TRBD1 (6 bases). Germline V CDR1 and CDR2: SGHNT, YENEEA. This CDR3 spans 15 amino acids. Trimming stripped 3 bases from V and 5 bases from J, with 16 bases between. The whole variable domain, filled in from reference TRBV11-3 and TRBJ1-1, reads EAGVVQSPRYKIIEKKQPVAFWCNPISGHNTLYWYLQNLGQGPELLIRYENEEAVDDSQLPKDRFSAERLKGVDSTLKIQPAELGDSAVYLCASSLSKGGRTEAFFGQGTRLTVV.

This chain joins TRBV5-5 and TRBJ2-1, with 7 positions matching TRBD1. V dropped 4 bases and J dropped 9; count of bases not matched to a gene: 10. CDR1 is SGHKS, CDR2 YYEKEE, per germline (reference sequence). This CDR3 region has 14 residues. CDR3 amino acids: CASSLGQAWAEQFF. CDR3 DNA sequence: TGTGCCAGCAGCCTAGGACAGGCTTGGGCTGAGCAGTTCTTC.

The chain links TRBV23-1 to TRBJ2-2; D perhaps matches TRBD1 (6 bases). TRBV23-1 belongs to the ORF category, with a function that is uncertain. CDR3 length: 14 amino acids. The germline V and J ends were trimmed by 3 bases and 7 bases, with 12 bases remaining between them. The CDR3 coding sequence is TGCGCCAGCAGTCACACAGGGACGGACGGGGAGCTGTTTTTT. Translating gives CASSHTGTDGELFF.

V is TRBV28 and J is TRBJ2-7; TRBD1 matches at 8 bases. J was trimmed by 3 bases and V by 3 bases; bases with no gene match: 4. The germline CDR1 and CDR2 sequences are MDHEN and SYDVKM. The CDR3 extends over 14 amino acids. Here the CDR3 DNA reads TGTGCCAGCAGTTTGACGGACAGGGACTACGAGCAGTACTTC. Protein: CASSLTDRDYEQYF.

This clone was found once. The CDR3 loop reads CSVGASPGKAFF. CDR3 nucleotides: TGCAGCGTTGGAGCCTCCCCAGGGAAAGCTTTCTTT. The V gene is TRBV29-1, the J gene TRBJ1-1; perhaps TRBD1 as D (5 bases). Germline CDR1 is SQVTM and CDR2 is ANQGSEA. The V end was cut by 4 bases, the J end by 9 bases, with 15 bases between. The CDR3 has 12 amino acids.

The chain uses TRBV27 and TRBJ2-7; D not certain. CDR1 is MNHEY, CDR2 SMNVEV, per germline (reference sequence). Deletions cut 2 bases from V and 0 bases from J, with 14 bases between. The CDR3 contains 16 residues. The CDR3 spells CASSLDSGLRSYEQYF. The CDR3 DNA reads TGTGCCAGCAGTTTAGACTCCGGATTACGCTCCTACGAGCAGTACTTC.

The CDR3 sequence is CAIRPGQGTNEKLFF. The CDR3 DNA follows: TGTGCCATCAGACCGGGACAGGGAACTAATGAAAAACTGTTTTTT. The gene calls are TRBV10-3 and TRBJ1-4; 9 nucleotides align to TRBD1. J was trimmed by 1 base and V by 6 bases; bases with no gene match: 3. The CDR3 is 15 amino acids. CDR1 ENHRY and CDR2 SYGVKD come from the germline V gene.